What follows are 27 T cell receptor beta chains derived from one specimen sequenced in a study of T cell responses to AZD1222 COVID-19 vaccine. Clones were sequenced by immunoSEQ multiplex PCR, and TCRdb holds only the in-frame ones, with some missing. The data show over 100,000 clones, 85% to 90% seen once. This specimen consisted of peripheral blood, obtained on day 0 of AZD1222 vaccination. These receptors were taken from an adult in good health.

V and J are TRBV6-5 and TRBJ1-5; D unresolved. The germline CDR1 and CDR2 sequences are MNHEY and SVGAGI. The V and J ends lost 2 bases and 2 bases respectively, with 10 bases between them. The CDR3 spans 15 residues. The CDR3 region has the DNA TGTGCCAGCAGTTACCGGGGTACGGGCAATCAGCCCCAGCATTTT. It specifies CASSYRGTGNQPQHF.

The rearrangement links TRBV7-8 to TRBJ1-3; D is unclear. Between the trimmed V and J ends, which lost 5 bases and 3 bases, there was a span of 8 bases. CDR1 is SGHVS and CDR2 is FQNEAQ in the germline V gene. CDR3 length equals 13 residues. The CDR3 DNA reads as TGTGCCAGCAGCATAGAGGGTGGAAACACCATATATTTT. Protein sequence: CASSIEGGNTIYF.

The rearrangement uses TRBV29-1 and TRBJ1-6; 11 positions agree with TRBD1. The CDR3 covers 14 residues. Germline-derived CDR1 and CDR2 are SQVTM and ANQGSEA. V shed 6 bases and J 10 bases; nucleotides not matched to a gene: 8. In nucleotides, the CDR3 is TGCAGCGTCAGGACAGGGGGCAGCGGATCACCCCTCCACTTT. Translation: CSVRTGGSGSPLHF.

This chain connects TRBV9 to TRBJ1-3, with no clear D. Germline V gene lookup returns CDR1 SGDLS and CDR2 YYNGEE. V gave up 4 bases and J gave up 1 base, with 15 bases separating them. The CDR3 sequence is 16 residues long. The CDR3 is CASSFRHERSGNTIYF. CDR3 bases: TGTGCCAGCAGCTTCCGACACGAGAGATCTGGAAACACCATATATTTT.

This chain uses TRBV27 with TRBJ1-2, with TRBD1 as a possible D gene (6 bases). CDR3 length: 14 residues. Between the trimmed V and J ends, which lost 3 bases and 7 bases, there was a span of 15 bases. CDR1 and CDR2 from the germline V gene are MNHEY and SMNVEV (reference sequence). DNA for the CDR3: TGTGCCAGCAGTTTGGGTACAGGGCCACGTGGCTACACCTTC. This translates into CASSLGTGPRGYTF.

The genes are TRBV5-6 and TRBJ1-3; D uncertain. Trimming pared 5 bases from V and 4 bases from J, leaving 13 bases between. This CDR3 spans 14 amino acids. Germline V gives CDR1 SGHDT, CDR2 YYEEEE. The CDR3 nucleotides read TGTGCCAGCAGTGGGAAGGGATCAGGAAACACCATATATTTT. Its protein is CASSGKGSGNTIYF.

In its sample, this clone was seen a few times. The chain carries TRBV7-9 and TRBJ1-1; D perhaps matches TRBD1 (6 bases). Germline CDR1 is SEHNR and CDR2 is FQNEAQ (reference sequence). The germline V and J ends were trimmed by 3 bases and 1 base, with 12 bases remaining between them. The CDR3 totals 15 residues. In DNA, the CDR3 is TGTGCCAGCAGCTTGACCGGGACAAGGAACACTGAAGCTTTCTTT. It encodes CASSLTGTRNTEAFF.

CDR3 nucleotide sequence: TGTGCCAGCAGTACAACAGGGGTCACAGATACGCAGTATTTT. As protein: CASSTTGVTDTQYF. The chain has TRBV28 and TRBJ2-3; 7 bases match TRBD1. The V and J ends lost 5 bases and 2 bases, in that order; junction bases with no gene match: 4. From germline, CDR1 is MDHEN and CDR2 SYDVKM. The CDR3 is made up of 14 amino acids.

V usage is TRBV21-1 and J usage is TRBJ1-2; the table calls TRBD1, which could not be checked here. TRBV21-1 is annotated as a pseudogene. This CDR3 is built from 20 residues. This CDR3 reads CASSKPTNDRGLPRGDGYTF. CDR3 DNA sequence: TGTGCCAGCAGCAAACCGACGAATGACAGGGGCCTACCCCGAGGAGATGGCTACACCTTC.

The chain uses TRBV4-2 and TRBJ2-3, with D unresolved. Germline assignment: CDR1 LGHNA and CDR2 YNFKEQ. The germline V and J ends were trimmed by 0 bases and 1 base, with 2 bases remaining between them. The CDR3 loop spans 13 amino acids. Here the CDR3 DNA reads TGTGCCAGCAGCCAAGATGGCACAGATACGCAGTATTTT. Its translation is CASSQDGTDTQYF.

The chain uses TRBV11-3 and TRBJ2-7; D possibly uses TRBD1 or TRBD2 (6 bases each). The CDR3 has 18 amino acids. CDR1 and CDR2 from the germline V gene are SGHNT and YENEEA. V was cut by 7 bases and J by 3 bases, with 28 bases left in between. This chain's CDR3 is CASTTLGGSRPGVYEQYF. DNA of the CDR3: TGTGCCAGCACCACCCTCGGGGGTTCCAGGCCAGGGGTCTACGAGCAGTACTTC.

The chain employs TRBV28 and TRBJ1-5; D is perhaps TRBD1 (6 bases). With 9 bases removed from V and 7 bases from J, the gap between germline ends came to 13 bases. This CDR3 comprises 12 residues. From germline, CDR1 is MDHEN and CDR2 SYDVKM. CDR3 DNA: TGTGCCAGTAAGGGGGGGGTCCAGCCCCAGCATTTT. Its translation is CASKGGVQPQHF.

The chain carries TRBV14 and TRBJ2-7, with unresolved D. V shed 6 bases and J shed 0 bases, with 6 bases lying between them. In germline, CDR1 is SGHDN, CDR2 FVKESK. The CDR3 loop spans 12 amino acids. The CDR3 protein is CASRADSYEQYF. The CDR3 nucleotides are TGTGCCAGCAGGGCAGACTCCTACGAGCAGTACTTC.

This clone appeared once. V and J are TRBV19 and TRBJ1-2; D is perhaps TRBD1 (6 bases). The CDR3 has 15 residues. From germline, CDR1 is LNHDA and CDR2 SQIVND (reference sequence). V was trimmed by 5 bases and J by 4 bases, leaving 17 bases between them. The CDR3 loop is CASSSWTARTYGYTF. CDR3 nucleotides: TGTGCCAGTAGTTCCTGGACAGCACGCACCTATGGCTACACCTTC.

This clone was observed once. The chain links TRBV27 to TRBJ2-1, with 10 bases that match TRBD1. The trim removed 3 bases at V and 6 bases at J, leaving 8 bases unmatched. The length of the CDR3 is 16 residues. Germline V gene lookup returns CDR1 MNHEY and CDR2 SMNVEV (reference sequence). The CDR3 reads CASSFGGTGVGNEQFF. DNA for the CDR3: TGTGCCAGCAGTTTCGGGGGGACAGGGGTGGGCAATGAGCAGTTCTTC.

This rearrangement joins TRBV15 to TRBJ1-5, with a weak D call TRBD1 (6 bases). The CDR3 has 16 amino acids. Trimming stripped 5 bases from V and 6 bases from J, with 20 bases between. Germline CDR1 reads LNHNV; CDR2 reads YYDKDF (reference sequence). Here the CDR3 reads CATSPGGQGVVQPQHF. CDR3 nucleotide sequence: TGTGCCACCAGCCCGGGGGGCCAGGGAGTAGTTCAGCCCCAGCATTTT.

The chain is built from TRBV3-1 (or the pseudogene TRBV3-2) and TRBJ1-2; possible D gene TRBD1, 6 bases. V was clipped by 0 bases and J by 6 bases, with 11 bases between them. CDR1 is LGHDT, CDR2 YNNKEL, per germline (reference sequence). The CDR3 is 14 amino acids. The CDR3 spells CASSQEGTPNGYTF. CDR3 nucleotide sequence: TGTGCCAGCAGCCAAGAGGGGACACCGAATGGCTACACCTTC.

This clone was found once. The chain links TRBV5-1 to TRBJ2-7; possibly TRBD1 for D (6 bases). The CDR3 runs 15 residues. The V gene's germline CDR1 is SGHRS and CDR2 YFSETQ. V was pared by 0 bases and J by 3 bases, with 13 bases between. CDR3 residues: CASSLEAGDIYEQYF. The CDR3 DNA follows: TGCGCCAGCAGCTTGGAGGCAGGGGACATCTACGAGCAGTACTTC.

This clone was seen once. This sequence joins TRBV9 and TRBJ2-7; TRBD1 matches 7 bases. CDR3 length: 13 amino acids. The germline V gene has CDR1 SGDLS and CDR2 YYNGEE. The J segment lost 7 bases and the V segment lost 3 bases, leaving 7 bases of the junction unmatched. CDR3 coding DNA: TGTGCCAGCAGCGCTACGACAGGGTTGGAGCAGTACTTC. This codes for CASSATTGLEQYF.

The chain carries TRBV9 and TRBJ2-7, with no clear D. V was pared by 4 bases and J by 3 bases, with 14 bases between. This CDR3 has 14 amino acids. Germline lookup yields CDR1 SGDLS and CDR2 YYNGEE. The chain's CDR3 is CASSPPGANYEQYF. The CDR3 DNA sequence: TGTGCCAGCAGCCCCCCGGGCGCAAACTACGAGCAGTACTTC.

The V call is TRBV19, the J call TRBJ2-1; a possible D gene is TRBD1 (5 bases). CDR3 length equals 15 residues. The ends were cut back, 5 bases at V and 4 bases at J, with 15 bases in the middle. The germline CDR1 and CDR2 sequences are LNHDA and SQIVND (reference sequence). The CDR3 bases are TGTGCCAGTAGTGGGCAGGACAACCCATACAATGAGCAGTTCTTC. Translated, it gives CASSGQDNPYNEQFF.

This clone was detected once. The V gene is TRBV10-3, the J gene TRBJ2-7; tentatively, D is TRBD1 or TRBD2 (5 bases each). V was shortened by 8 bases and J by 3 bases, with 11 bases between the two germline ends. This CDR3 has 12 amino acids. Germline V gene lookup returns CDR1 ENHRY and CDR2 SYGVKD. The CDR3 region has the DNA TGTGCCATCTCCGGGACGGTCTACGAGCAGTACTTC. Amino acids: CAISGTVYEQYF.

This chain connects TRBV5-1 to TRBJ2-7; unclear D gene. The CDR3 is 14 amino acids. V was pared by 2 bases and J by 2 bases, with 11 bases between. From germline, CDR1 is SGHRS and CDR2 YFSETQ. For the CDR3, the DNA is TGCGCCAGCAGCTTTGCTCCGCCGGCCTACGAGCAGTACTTC. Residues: CASSFAPPAYEQYF.

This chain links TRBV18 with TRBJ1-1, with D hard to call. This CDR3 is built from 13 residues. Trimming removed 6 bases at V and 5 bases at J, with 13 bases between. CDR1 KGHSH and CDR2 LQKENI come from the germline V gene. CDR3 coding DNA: TGTGCCAGCTCTGGAGAGAGTGATACTGAAGCTTTCTTT. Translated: CASSGESDTEAFF.

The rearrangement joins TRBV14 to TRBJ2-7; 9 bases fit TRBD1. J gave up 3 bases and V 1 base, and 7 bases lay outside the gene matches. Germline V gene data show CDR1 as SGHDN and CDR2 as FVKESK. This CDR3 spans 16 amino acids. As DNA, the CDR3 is TGTGCCAGCAGCCAAGGGAGGGGGACAGGGAACTACGAGCAGTACTTC. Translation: CASSQGRGTGNYEQYF.

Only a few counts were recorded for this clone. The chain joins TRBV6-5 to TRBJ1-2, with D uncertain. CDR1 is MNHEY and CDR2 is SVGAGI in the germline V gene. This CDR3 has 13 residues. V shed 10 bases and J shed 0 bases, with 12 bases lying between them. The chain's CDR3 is CATGGSANYGYTF. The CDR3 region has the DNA TGTGCCACAGGAGGTAGTGCTAACTATGGCTACACCTTC.

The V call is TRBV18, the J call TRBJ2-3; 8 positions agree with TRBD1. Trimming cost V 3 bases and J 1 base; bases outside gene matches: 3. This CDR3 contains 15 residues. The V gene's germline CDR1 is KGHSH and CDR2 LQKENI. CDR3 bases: TGTGCCAGCTCACCCCAGGGGGCGCGCACAGATACGCAGTATTTT. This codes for CASSPQGARTDTQYF.